This TCR beta chain comes out of a study of shared clonotypes between healthy human individuals. Per germline, CDR1 SEHNR and CDR2 FQNEAQ (reference sequence). This CDR3 has 16 residues. Each replicate PCR on the sorted subsets used 200 ng DNA (around 30,000 T cell genomes). Original processing methods: As immunoSEQ supplied junction-only sequences (without quality scores), filtering differed. Clones were read by immunoSEQ multiplex PCR, and TCRdb kept only the in-frame ones, dropping some. V, J and clone size were drawn from that table, and D and trimming were deduced from the DNA. The sample shows 1.5 million to 2.5 million clones, over 85% of them seen only once. About this clone itself: Its ends do not fully match the called genes, so a read error is possible.

Naive CD8 populations comprised CD45RO-negative cells positively selected for CCR7, excluding terminally differentiated effector memory CD45RA+ cells. Source material: naive CD8+ T cells sorted from blood. This TCR derives from a man between 18 and 35 years old in good health. The chain links TRBV7-9 to TRBJ1-2; 7 bases agree with TRBD1. As DNA, the CDR3 is TGTGCCAGCAGCTCATGGGACAGCTTTTCTAACTGTGGCTACACCTTC. As protein: CASSSWDSFSNCGYTF.